This T cell receptor beta chain was captured by sequencing in a study of regulatory T cells in long-lasting Graves disease. V trimming: 6 bases; J trimming: 3 bases; junction bases outside the gene matches: 8. Germline loops: CDR1 DFQATT, CDR2 SNEGSKA (reference sequence). The CDR3 covers 16 residues. Building the TCR beta libraries relied on iRepertoire HTBI primers, and CDR3 regions underwent Arm-PCR. TCRdb re-called the multiplex PCR reads with MiXCR, one entry per CDR3 protein. The table lists about 520,000 distinct CDR3 sequences, around 11% of them singletons, with 8% to 10% in the top ten. This clonotype was detected ten times or more. Its target is not known. Study-wide points: The work looked only at peripheral blood and did not look at thyroid tissue.

Noted time point: newly diagnosed GD, antithyroid drugs for less than 3 months. TCR sequences were obtained from RNA taken from PBMCs. These data also formed part of another study, on T cells in Graves' hyperthyroidism and ophthalmopathy.

Here the sequenced sample was peripheral blood mononuclear cells (PBMCs), taken at new diagnosis, from a patient treated with antithyroid drugs. The source of this sequence is a woman younger than 45 with Graves disease. The chain has TRBV20-1 and TRBJ2-3, with 14 bases that match TRBD2. Here the CDR3 DNA reads TGCAGTGCCCTGGGACTAGCGGGAGAGGTGACAGATACGCAGTATTTT. Encoded protein: CSALGLAGEVTDTQYF.